This T cell receptor (beta chain) originates from a study of T cells in Graves' hyperthyroidism and ophthalmopathy. About the study: Blood was drawn when the patient was first diagnosed and still untreated. Study-wide findings and caveats: The majority of expanded thyroid clonotypes above 0.001 also appeared in blood.

RNA transcripts were the template for amplifying TCR beta CDR3 regions. The primer set for the first-round RT-PCR of the TCR CDR3 was HTBI. TCRdb called the multiplex PCR reads again in MiXCR, with one record for every CDR3 protein. The sample holds 300,000 to 500,000 distinct CDR3 sequences, about an eighth seen once. Worth noting for this clonotype: Antigen unknown.

The TCR comes from a man aged 50-59 years with Graves' ophthalmopathy. Sample: blood.

The CDR3 DNA sequence: TGTGCCAGCTCACCGTTCCGGACGGAGACCGGGGAGCTGTTTTTT. This gives the protein CASSPFRTETGELFF. This rearrangement joins TRBV18 to TRBJ2-2; D is uncertain. The CDR3 covers 15 residues. Trimming pared 3 bases from V and 5 bases from J, leaving 13 bases between. CDR1 KGHSH and CDR2 LQKENI come from the germline V gene.